Presented here are 32 T cell receptor beta chains from one specimen sequenced in a study of human T cells and chemical hapten exposure. TCRdb re-called the RACE reads with MiXCR, one entry per CDR3 protein. There are a few hundred thousand distinct CDR3 sequences in the sample; roughly 6% occur only once, and around 6.1% lies in the top ten. Time point noted: patch test 2, 6 weeks after DPC sensitization. Noted treatment: therapeutic diphenylcyclopropenone sensitization with weekly scalp DPC. Sequencing used whole blood, obtained in connection with sensitization to the hapten diphenylcyclopropenone (DPC). These receptors were obtained from a woman aged 18-29 years with alopecia areata. Some clones in this sample may be carry-over from other donors' samples.

In this sample, this clonotype turned up a few times. This CDR3 reads CASSLSPSGGYYEQYF. The CDR3 DNA follows: TGTGCCAGCAGCTTATCCCCTAGCGGGGGGTATTACGAGCAGTACTTC. The chain couples TRBV7-2 to TRBJ2-7, with 11 bases fitting TRBD2. Trimming at V came to 2 bases and at J to 4 bases, leaving 7 bases not matched to a gene. Looked up from germline, CDR1 is SGHTA and CDR2 is FQGNSA. The CDR3 consists of 16 residues.

This sequence joins TRBV7-9 and TRBJ1-5, with D unclear. There are 14 residues in the CDR3. Germline CDR1 reads SEHNR; CDR2 reads FQNEAQ (reference sequence). The V end lost 5 bases, the J end lost 3 bases, and 11 bases lay between the germline ends. CDR3 in DNA: TGTGCCAGCAGCGCGCTTTGGGACAATCAGCCCCAGCATTTT. Protein sequence: CASSALWDNQPQHF.

The chain joins TRBV20-1 to TRBJ2-7, with TRBD1 identical over 7 bases. Germline trimming cut 2 bases from V and 0 bases from J; bases unmatched to any gene: 7. Germline assignment: CDR1 DFQATT and CDR2 SNEGSKA (reference sequence). This CDR3 has 15 amino acids. The DNA for the CDR3 is TGCAGTGCTAGAATCCCAGGGGACAGCTCCTACGAGCAGTACTTC. Protein: CSARIPGDSSYEQYF.

This clonotype was counted ten times or more. This chain links TRBV2 with TRBJ2-1; 7 bases are a match to TRBD1. The trim removed 4 bases at V and 4 bases at J, leaving 1 base unmatched. Germline V gene lookup returns CDR1 SNHLY and CDR2 FYNNEI. The CDR3 runs 13 residues. The CDR3 loop is CASSGQGYNEQFF. The CDR3 DNA sequence: TGTGCCAGCAGTGGACAGGGTTACAATGAGCAGTTCTTC.

CDR3: CASSLVIAGGLILSNTDTQYF. DNA of the CDR3: TGTGCCAGCAGCTTAGTAATAGCGGGGGGGCTCATTCTTTCCAACACAGATACGCAGTATTTT. The V call is TRBV7-2, the J call TRBJ2-3; 11 bases match TRBD2. V shed 1 base, J shed 2 bases, and the junction held 17 bases outside the gene matches. CDR1 and CDR2 (germline): SGHTA, FQGNSA. The CDR3 covers 21 residues.

This clonotype was seen at least ten times. J is TRBJ1-1 and V is TRBV27; no reliable D call. This CDR3 region has 15 residues. The germline V gene has CDR1 MNHEY and CDR2 SMNVEV (reference sequence). Trimming shortened V by 1 base and J by 5 bases, and 14 bases separated the two germline ends. The CDR3 region is CASSLFGDPRTEAFF. As DNA, the CDR3 is TGTGCCAGCAGTTTATTTGGAGATCCGCGGACTGAAGCTTTCTTT.

This clonotype occurred many times. V and J are TRBV6-2 or TRBV6-3 and TRBJ1-6; D unclear. Looked up from germline, CDR1 is MNHEY and CDR2 is SVGEGT. The V end lost 10 bases, the J end lost 5 bases, and 18 bases lay between the germline ends. This CDR3 spans 15 amino acids. CDR3 in DNA: TGTGCCACCCGATACTCCAGGAAAAATAATTCACCCCTCCACTTT. It codes for CATRYSRKNNSPLHF.

This clonotype was seen many times. This chain links TRBV6-5 with TRBJ2-3; D perhaps matches TRBD2 (7 bases). Per germline, CDR1 MNHEY and CDR2 SVGAGI. V lost 8 bases to trimming and J lost 2 bases, with 17 bases between them. The CDR3 covers 15 residues. CDR3 in amino acids: CASSNGGRYTDTQYF. Written as DNA, the CDR3 is TGTGCCAGCTCGAACGGGGGGCGATACACAGATACGCAGTATTTT.

This clonotype was detected many times. The chain uses TRBV5-4 and TRBJ1-1; D is undetermined. The CDR3 runs to 14 residues. The V and J ends lost 5 bases and 5 bases respectively, with 16 bases between them. Per germline, CDR1 SGHNT and CDR2 YYREEE (reference sequence). The CDR3 DNA follows: TGTGCCAGCAGACTAGACAACCCGGGGACTGAAGCTTTCTTT. This translates into CASRLDNPGTEAFF.

This clonotype occurred many times. This chain connects TRBV15 to TRBJ2-7; TRBD1 agrees at 9 bases. Per the germline V gene, CDR1 is LNHNV and CDR2 is YYDKDF (reference sequence). CDR3 length: 12 residues. After removal of 5 bases from V and 7 bases from J, the junction contained 3 bases not matched to a gene. This chain's CDR3 is CATSVGQGEQYF. The CDR3 DNA reads as TGTGCCACCAGCGTCGGACAGGGGGAGCAGTACTTC.

This clonotype came up many times. This chain connects TRBV6-5 to TRBJ1-1; D not certain. The germline V gene encodes CDR1 MNHEY and CDR2 SVGAGI. This CDR3 region has 14 residues. V was shortened by 3 bases and J by 0 bases, with 8 bases between the two germline ends. Here the CDR3 reads CASSYSGLNTEAFF. The CDR3 DNA reads TGTGCCAGCAGTTATAGCGGTTTGAACACTGAAGCTTTCTTT.

This clonotype was observed many times. The chain is built from TRBV6-8 and TRBJ2-4; D may correspond to TRBD1 or TRBD2 (5 bases each). Looked up from germline, CDR1 is MNHGY and CDR2 is SAAAGT. The CDR3 has 14 residues. V was pared by 6 bases and J by 6 bases, with 15 bases between. Written as DNA, the CDR3 is TGTGCCAGCAGCCGGGGACGCGTTGGAAACATTCAGTACTTC. It yields the protein CASSRGRVGNIQYF.

This clonotype was counted at least ten times. The genes are TRBV10-3 and TRBJ1-5; D gene ambiguous. V lost 8 bases and J 2 bases, leaving 10 bases between the germline ends. Germline CDR1 ENHRY, CDR2 SYGVKD. This CDR3 region has 13 residues. For the CDR3, the DNA is TGTGCCATCGCTTCCGGGGGCAATCAGCCCCAGCATTTT. It is translated as CAIASGGNQPQHF.

There are a few counts of this clonotype. V usage is TRBV2 and J usage is TRBJ1-5, with D tentatively TRBD1 (5 bases). This CDR3 has 16 amino acids. Germline V CDR1 and CDR2: SNHLY, FYNNEI. V lost 2 bases, J lost 0 bases, and 11 bases lay in between. The CDR3 sequence is CASSEIGTDSNQPQHF. The CDR3 DNA reads as TGTGCCAGCAGTGAAATAGGGACGGATAGCAATCAGCCCCAGCATTTT.

In this sample, this clonotype turned up many times. This chain links TRBV28 with TRBJ1-6; 7 bases agree with TRBD1. Losses at the gene ends were 8 bases for V and 11 bases for J; bases not matched to a gene: 12. Germline values: CDR1 MDHEN, CDR2 SYDVKM. CDR3 length equals 14 residues. CDR3 DNA: TGTGCCAGCGGTCCGGTCCGACAGGGTCCACCCCTCCACTTT. Protein sequence: CASGPVRQGPPLHF.

This clonotype was seen more than once but under ten times. The chain is built from TRBV9 and TRBJ2-3; D is possibly TRBD1 (6 bases). Trimming removed 3 bases from V and 3 bases from J, with 11 bases in between. The CDR3 covers 14 residues. CDR1 is SGDLS and CDR2 is YYNGEE in the germline V gene. CDR3 DNA: TGTGCCAGCAGCGCCGGGACACAAACAGATACGCAGTATTTT. Amino acid sequence: CASSAGTQTDTQYF.

J is TRBJ2-5 and V is TRBV5-1, with D unclear. V lost 1 base and J lost 1, with 11 bases in between. The CDR3 runs to 15 residues. CDR1 is SGHRS and CDR2 is YFSETQ in the germline V gene. CDR3 nucleotide sequence: TGCGCCAGCAGCTTGACCGGCCCCTCCCAAGAGACCCAGTACTTC. Residues: CASSLTGPSQETQYF.

The chain has TRBV7-2 and TRBJ2-5, with D unclear. V gave up 5 bases and J gave up 5 bases, with 18 bases separating them. The CDR3 totals 15 residues. CDR1 and CDR2 (germline): SGHTA, FQGNSA. The CDR3 DNA reads TGTGCCAGCAGCGCCCCTGGCGGCGGACGTGAGACCCAGTACTTC. As protein: CASSAPGGGRETQYF.

This clonotype occurred many times. The chain combines TRBV20-1 with TRBJ2-2, with 7 bases identical to TRBD2. V dropped 0 bases and J dropped 0; count of bases not matched to a gene: 4. The CDR3 totals 16 residues. The germline V gene has CDR1 DFQATT and CDR2 SNEGSKA (reference sequence). CDR3 nucleotide sequence: TGCAGTGCTAGAGAGGCCGGGACTACGAACACCGGGGAGCTGTTTTTT. Translated, it gives CSAREAGTTNTGELFF.

J is TRBJ1-1 and V is TRBV20-1; a weak D match, TRBD1 (5 bases). Trimming removed 3 bases at V and 6 bases at J, with 11 bases between. The CDR3 has 12 amino acids. CDR1 is DFQATT and CDR2 is SNEGSKA in the germline V gene (reference sequence). The DNA for the CDR3 is TGCAGTGCTAGCCCCAGGGCATCTGAAGCTTTCTTT. Its protein is CSASPRASEAFF.

This clonotype occurred many times. This chain connects TRBV7-2 to TRBJ1-1; D is undetermined. The germline V and J ends were trimmed by 2 bases and 3 bases, with 4 bases remaining between them. Germline V gives CDR1 SGHTA, CDR2 FQGNSA. The CDR3 runs to 12 residues. CDR3 in amino acids: CASSLSDTEAFF. Here the CDR3 DNA reads TGTGCCAGCAGCTTAAGTGACACTGAAGCTTTCTTT.

This clonotype appeared a few times. This chain uses TRBV7-3 with TRBJ2-3, with 8 nucleotides matching TRBD2. With V trimmed by 3 bases and J by 3 bases, 5 bases remained unmatched. This CDR3 is 15 amino acids long. Germline CDR1 reads SGHTA; CDR2 reads FQGTGA. The CDR3, as DNA: TGTGCCAGCAGCTTGGCGGGGGGCGCTACAGATACGCAGTATTTT. This encodes CASSLAGGATDTQYF.

This chain joins TRBV5-1 and TRBJ2-2; D unresolved. The germline V gene encodes CDR1 SGHRS and CDR2 YFSETQ. The CDR3 is 13 amino acids. V dropped 4 bases and J dropped 12 bases, with 16 bases sitting between them. DNA of the CDR3: TGCGCCAGCAGCCAACCTAGTGGCCTACAGCTGTTTTTT. Translating it yields CASSQPSGLQLFF.

This clonotype was counted many times. The chain uses TRBV6-5 and TRBJ1-1, with D tentatively TRBD1 (5 bases). The CDR3 length is 13 residues. Trimming removed 2 bases from V and 2 bases from J, with 6 bases in between. The germline V gene encodes CDR1 MNHEY and CDR2 SVGAGI. The CDR3 nucleotides are TGTGCCAGCAGTTACCAGGGAAACACTGAAGCTTTCTTT. Translating gives CASSYQGNTEAFF.

This clonotype was detected many times. The chain has TRBV7-9 and TRBJ1-6; D is undetermined. Germline lookup yields CDR1 SEHNR and CDR2 FQNEAQ (reference sequence). The CDR3 runs to 14 residues. Trimming took off 3 bases at V and 4 bases at J, with 7 bases between the two ends. The CDR3 spells CASSFAGYNSPLHF. The CDR3 coding sequence is TGTGCCAGCAGCTTTGCAGGTTATAATTCACCCCTCCACTTT.

This clonotype was recorded at least ten times. The chain links TRBV12-3 or TRBV12-4 to TRBJ1-2; maybe TRBD1 (5 bases). The V gene lost 2 bases and the J gene lost 7 bases, with 11 bases spanning the gap. The CDR3 contains 13 residues. CDR3 sequence: CASSLRERGGYTF. CDR3 DNA: TGTGCCAGCAGTTTACGGGAAAGGGGTGGCTACACCTTC.

The V call is TRBV5-1, the J call TRBJ2-6; D call uncertain. CDR1 SGHRS and CDR2 YFSETQ come from the germline V gene. This CDR3 contains 14 residues. Trimming stripped 4 bases from V and 4 bases from J, with 9 bases between. CDR3 coding DNA: TGCGCCAGCAGCCTTCAGATGGGGGCCAACGTCCTGACTTTC. This gives the protein CASSLQMGANVLTF. Drawing the rest from reference TRBV5-1 and TRBJ2-6, the complete variable domain is KAGVTQTPRYLIKTRGQQVTLSCSPISGHRSVSWYQQTPGQGLQFLFEYFSETQRNKGNFPGRFSGRQFSNSRSEMNVSTLELGDSALYLCASSLQMGANVLTFGAGSRLTVL.

In this sample, this clonotype turned up many times. V gene TRBV7-2 combines with J gene TRBJ2-1; 10 nucleotides match TRBD2. This CDR3 contains 17 residues. Germline CDR1 SGHTA, CDR2 FQGNSA. The V gene end was trimmed by 5 bases and the J gene end by 1 base; junction bases not matched to a gene: 8. CDR3 coding DNA: TGTGCCAGCAGCCCCCGAGCGGGGGGGCAATCCTACAATGAGCAGTTCTTC. Translation: CASSPRAGGQSYNEQFF.

The chain is built from TRBV5-5 and TRBJ1-6, with D possibly TRBD1 on 5 matching bases. V lost 4 bases and J lost 8, with 13 bases in between. In germline, CDR1 is SGHKS, CDR2 YYEKEE (reference sequence). The CDR3 spans 14 residues. CDR3 DNA sequence: TGTGCCAGCAGCATCCCGGGACCTTATTCACCCCTCCACTTT. It yields the protein CASSIPGPYSPLHF.

This clonotype was counted ten times or more. V usage is TRBV4-2 and J usage is TRBJ1-6; no reliable D call. The CDR3 loop spans 14 amino acids. Looked up from germline, CDR1 is LGHNA and CDR2 is YNFKEQ. The germline V and J ends were trimmed by 2 bases and 1 base, with 3 bases remaining between them. The CDR3 is CASSQRSYNSPLHF. As DNA, the CDR3 is TGTGCCAGCAGCCAAAGGTCCTATAATTCACCCCTCCACTTT.

CDR3 DNA sequence: TGCGCCAGCAGCCAAGATCCGGACACCGCCTACGAGCAGTACTTC. It is translated as CASSQDPDTAYEQYF. The V and J genes are TRBV4-3 and TRBJ2-7; TRBD1 might be the D (5 bases). The germline V gene encodes CDR1 LGHNA and CDR2 YSLEER. The CDR3 runs to 15 residues. V was trimmed by 0 bases and J by 2 bases, leaving 11 bases between them.

There are many counts of this clonotype. The rearrangement joins TRBV20-1 to TRBJ2-3, with 7 nucleotides matching TRBD2. Germline V lookup: CDR1 DFQATT, CDR2 SNEGSKA (reference sequence). The J segment lost 6 bases and the V segment lost 1 base, leaving 4 bases of the junction unmatched. The CDR3 has 13 residues. CDR3: CSARGLAVDTQYF. CDR3 sequence (DNA): TGCAGTGCTAGAGGCCTAGCGGTTGATACGCAGTATTTT.